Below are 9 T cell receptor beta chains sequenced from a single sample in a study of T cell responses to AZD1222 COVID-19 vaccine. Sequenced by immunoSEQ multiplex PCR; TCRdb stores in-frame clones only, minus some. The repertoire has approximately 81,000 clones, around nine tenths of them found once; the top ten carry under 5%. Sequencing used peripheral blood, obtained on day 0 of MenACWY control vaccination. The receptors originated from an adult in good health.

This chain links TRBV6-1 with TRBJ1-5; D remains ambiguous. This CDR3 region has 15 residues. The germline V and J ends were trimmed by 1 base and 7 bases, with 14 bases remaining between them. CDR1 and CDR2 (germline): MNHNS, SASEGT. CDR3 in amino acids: CASSEGNRAGQPQHF. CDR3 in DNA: TGTGCCAGCAGTGAAGGGAATAGGGCTGGGCAGCCCCAGCATTTT.

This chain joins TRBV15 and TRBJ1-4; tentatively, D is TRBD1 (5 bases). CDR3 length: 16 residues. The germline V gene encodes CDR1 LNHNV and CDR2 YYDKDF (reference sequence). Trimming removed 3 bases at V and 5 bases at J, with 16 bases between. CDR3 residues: CATSRLHEGRNEKLFF. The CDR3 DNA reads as TGTGCCACCAGCAGGCTCCATGAGGGGCGGAATGAAAAACTGTTTTTT.

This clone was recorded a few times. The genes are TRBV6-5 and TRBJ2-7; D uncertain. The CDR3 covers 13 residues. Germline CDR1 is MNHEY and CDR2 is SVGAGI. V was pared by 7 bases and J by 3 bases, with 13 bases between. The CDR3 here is CASTRARNYEQYF. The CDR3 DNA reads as TGTGCCAGCACCCGGGCCAGGAACTACGAGCAGTACTTC.

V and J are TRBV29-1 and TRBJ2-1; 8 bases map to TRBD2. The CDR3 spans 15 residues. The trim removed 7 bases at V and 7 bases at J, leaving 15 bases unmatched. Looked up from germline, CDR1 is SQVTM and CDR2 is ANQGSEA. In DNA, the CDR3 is TGCAGCGCCCTAGATGCGAGCGGGAGTTCGAATGAGCAGTTCTTC. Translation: CSALDASGSSNEQFF.

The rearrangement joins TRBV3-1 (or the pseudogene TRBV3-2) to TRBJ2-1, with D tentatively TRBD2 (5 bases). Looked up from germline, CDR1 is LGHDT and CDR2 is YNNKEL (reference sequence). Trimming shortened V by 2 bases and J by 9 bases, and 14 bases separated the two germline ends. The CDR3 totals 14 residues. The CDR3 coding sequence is TGTGCCAGCAGCCAATGGGCTAGCTATAGTGAGCAGTTCTTC. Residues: CASSQWASYSEQFF.

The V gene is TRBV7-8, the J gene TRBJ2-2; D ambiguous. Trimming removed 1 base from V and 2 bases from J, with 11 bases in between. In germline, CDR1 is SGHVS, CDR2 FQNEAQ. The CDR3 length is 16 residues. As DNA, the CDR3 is TGTGCCAGCAGCTTAGGTGCTCAAAGAAACACCGGGGAGCTGTTTTTT. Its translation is CASSLGAQRNTGELFF.

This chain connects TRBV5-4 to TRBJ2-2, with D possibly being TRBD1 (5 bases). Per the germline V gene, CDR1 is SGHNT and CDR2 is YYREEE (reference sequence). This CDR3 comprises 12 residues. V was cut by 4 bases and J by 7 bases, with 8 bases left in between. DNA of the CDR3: TGTGCCAGCAGCGTCCAGGGCGGGGAGCTGTTTTTT. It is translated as CASSVQGGELFF.

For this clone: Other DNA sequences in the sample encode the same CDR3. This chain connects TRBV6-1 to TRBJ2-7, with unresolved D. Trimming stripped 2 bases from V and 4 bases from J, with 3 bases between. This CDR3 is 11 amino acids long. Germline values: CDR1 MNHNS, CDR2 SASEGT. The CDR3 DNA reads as TGTGCCAGCAGTGAACCGTACGAGCAGTACTTC. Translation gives CASSEPYEQYF.

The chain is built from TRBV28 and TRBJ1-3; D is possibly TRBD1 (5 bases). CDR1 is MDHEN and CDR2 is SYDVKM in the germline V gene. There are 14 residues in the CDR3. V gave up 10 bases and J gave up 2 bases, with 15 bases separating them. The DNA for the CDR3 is TGTGCCACCCACCGGGGGATGGCTGGAAACACCATATATTTT. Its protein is CATHRGMAGNTIYF.